This T cell receptor beta chain is drawn from a study of blood T cell repertoires in COVID-19. Turning to the study itself: T cells, B-cell-depleted T cells, or PBMCs supplied cDNA or gDNA.

Clones were sequenced by immunoSEQ multiplex PCR, and TCRdb holds only the in-frame ones, with some missing. This table has hundreds of thousands of clones, around 82% appearing once. The V end was cut by 4 bases, the J end by 3 bases, with 12 bases between. The CDR3 has 14 residues. In germline, CDR1 is SEHNR, CDR2 FQNEAQ (reference sequence). The sequence derives from a woman aged 45-59 years who had been exposed to COVID-19. The genes are TRBV7-9 and TRBJ1-1; no clear D gene. Material for sequencing was PBMCs or T cells enriched from blood (not recorded which). CDR3 sequence reads: CASSSAGSDTEAFF. The CDR3 region has the DNA TGTGCCAGCAGCTCCGCGGGGTCGGACACTGAAGCTTTCTTT.